The next 11 T cell receptor beta chains were all read from a single sample in a study of cytomegalovirus exposure and HLA in healthy donors. In the PCR, 60 Vbeta and 13 Jbeta primers were used. The repertoire was sequenced with immunoSEQ multiplex PCR; TCRdb's copy has only in-frame clones and lacks some. The data show 150,000 to 200,000 clones, approximately 84% seen once. The sequenced sample consisted of PBMCs. All receptors derive from a woman aged 40 to 49 in good health and CMV-seropositive.

The chain employs TRBV2 and TRBJ2-3; possibly TRBD1 for D (5 bases). Germline-derived CDR1 and CDR2 are SNHLY and FYNNEI. CDR3 length: 12 residues. V dropped 7 bases and J dropped 6 bases, with 11 bases sitting between them. CDR3 sequence (DNA): TGTGCCAGCAAGGCAGGGTCCGATACGCAGTATTTT. Its translation is CASKAGSDTQYF.

This chain uses TRBV2 with TRBJ2-7; D is undetermined. Trimming took 8 bases from V and 3 from J, leaving 20 bases between them. Germline assignment: CDR1 SNHLY and CDR2 FYNNEI. The CDR3 has 15 residues. CDR3 sequence: CASLRAQRTYYEQYF. CDR3 in DNA: TGTGCCAGCCTCCGTGCGCAGCGAACTTACTACGAGCAGTACTTC.

The V and J genes are TRBV19 and TRBJ1-3; D not certain. CDR1 and CDR2 (germline): LNHDA, SQIVND (reference sequence). The CDR3 is 16 amino acids. V lost 7 bases to trimming and J lost 0 bases, with 16 bases between them. The CDR3 nucleotides are TGTGCCAGTACCCCTTATCCGGGATTCTCTGGAAACACCATATATTTT. Protein product: CASTPYPGFSGNTIYF.

The V call is TRBV6-1, the J call TRBJ1-6; D gene ambiguous. Trimming took off 7 bases at V and 3 bases at J, with 10 bases between the two ends. Germline CDR1 reads MNHNS; CDR2 reads SASEGT. This CDR3 spans 14 amino acids. The CDR3 DNA reads as TGTGCCAGCATTCGCGCCGGCTATAATTCACCCCTCCACTTT. Translated, it gives CASIRAGYNSPLHF.

The V gene is TRBV5-8, the J gene TRBJ2-2; 11 bases map to TRBD2. The ends lost 0 bases at V and 8 bases at J; junction bases unmatched: 6. The CDR3 runs 16 residues. Germline-derived CDR1 and CDR2 are SGHTS and YDEGEE. The CDR3 spells CASSLALAGGLGELFF. In DNA form, the CDR3 reads TGTGCCAGCAGCTTGGCCCTAGCGGGGGGATTGGGGGAGCTGTTTTTT.

The chain is built from TRBV27 and TRBJ1-5, with TRBD1 identical over 7 bases. Germline-derived CDR1 and CDR2 are MNHEY and SMNVEV (reference sequence). The ends lost 6 bases at V and 4 bases at J; junction bases unmatched: 18. The CDR3 runs to 18 residues. The CDR3, as DNA: TGTGCCAGCAGGAGAACAGGGGTTTTACAGGTGGGGAATCAGCCCCAGCATTTT. Encoded protein: CASRRTGVLQVGNQPQHF.

A word on this clone: Other nucleotide sequences from this sample produce the same CDR3. V gene TRBV6-5 combines with J gene TRBJ2-1; possible D gene TRBD2, 6 bases. This CDR3 region has 15 residues. V was trimmed by 3 bases and J by 0 bases, leaving 9 bases between them. Germline V gene data show CDR1 as MNHEY and CDR2 as SVGAGI. CDR3 protein: CASSYAGSSYNEQFF. The CDR3, as DNA: TGTGCCAGCAGTTATGCGGGGAGCTCCTACAATGAGCAGTTCTTC.

V and J are TRBV19 and TRBJ2-1; TRBD1 agrees at 9 bases. Per germline, CDR1 LNHDA and CDR2 SQIVND (reference sequence). The V segment lost 5 bases and the J segment 5 bases; nucleotides outside the gene matches: 10. This CDR3 is 16 amino acids long. CDR3 coding DNA: TGTGCCAGTAGTGACAGCTTTGGGACAGGGAACAATGAGCAGTTCTTC. This sequence encodes CASSDSFGTGNNEQFF. The whole variable domain, remainder taken from reference TRBV19 and TRBJ2-1, is DGGITQSPKYLFRKEGQNVTLSCEQNLNHDAMYWYRQDPGQGLRLIYYSQIVNDFQKGDIAEGYSVSREKKESFPLTVTSAQKNPTAFYLCASSDSFGTGNNEQFFGPGTRLTVL.

The chain recombines TRBV7-6 with TRBJ2-3, with a possible D match to TRBD2 (6 bases). Trimming took off 2 bases at V and 1 base at J, with 16 bases between the two ends. The germline CDR1 and CDR2 sequences are SGHVS and FNYEAQ. The CDR3 has 17 residues. The CDR3 DNA is TGTGCCAGCAGCTTAACCACCTATGGCGGGGGCACAGATACGCAGTATTTT. It codes for CASSLTTYGGGTDTQYF. The entire variable domain, with the rest obtained from reference TRBV7-6 and TRBJ2-3, is as follows: GAGVSQSPRYKVTKRGQDVALRCDPISGHVSLYWYRQALGQGPEFLTYFNYEAQQDKSGLPNDRFSAERPEGSISTLTIQRTEQRDSAMYRCASSLTTYGGGTDTQYFGPGTRLTVL.

CDR3 region: CSVDSGRKTQYF. As DNA, the CDR3 is TGCAGCGTTGATTCAGGGAGGAAGACCCAGTACTTC. The V and J genes are TRBV29-1 and TRBJ2-5; the D gene is possibly TRBD2 (6 bases). V dropped 3 bases and J dropped 6 bases, with 11 bases sitting between them. Per the germline V gene, CDR1 is SQVTM and CDR2 is ANQGSEA. The CDR3 sequence is 12 residues long.

The chain carries TRBV7-2 and TRBJ2-5; tentative D call: TRBD1 (5 bases). V lost 1 base to trimming and J lost 2 bases, with 14 bases between them. The CDR3 length is 16 residues. Germline values: CDR1 SGHTA, CDR2 FQGNSA. The CDR3 DNA reads TGTGCCAGCAGCTTAGGGTGGTTTAGGGGACAAGAGACCCAGTACTTC. Its protein is CASSLGWFRGQETQYF.